This TCR beta chain was sequenced in a study of T cells expressing NK-cell markers (dated by TCRdb to about 2020). As for the study more broadly: TCR beta-chain repertoires were profiled in sorted CD3+CD56+NKG2C+, CD3+CD56+NKG2C- and CD3+CD56-NKG2C+ T-cell subsets from several donors. The study sequenced eight donors, all healthy volunteers chosen at random: three men and five women. Among the eight sequenced donors, only one was HCMV-seronegative, while the other seven were HCMV-seropositive. Sequencing of the libraries produced 2 x 150 bp reads on Illumina HiSeq 2000/2500, MiSeq or NextSeq. The investigation overall reported the following: Those dominant clonotypes were again the most abundant among CD3+CD56-NKG2C+ cells in four donors, at about 25-60.1%. It remained unclear whether the expanded NKG2C-expressing T cell clones were specific for HCMV antigens. For roughly six donors, the dominant CD3+CD56+NKG2C+ clonotypes were among the top 10 CD8+ clonotypes and accounted for about 1.0-7.5% of CD8+ T cells.

CDR1 is given as DFQATT and CDR2 as SNEGSKA, both from the germline V gene (reference sequence). From the cysteine up to the phenylalanine, the CDR3 has a length of 15 residues. No DNA accompanies this entry. Of note for this clonotype: The specificity of this receptor is unknown.

HCMV serostatus was determined by detecting HCMV-specific IgG in serum with a commercial ELISA kit. Peripheral blood mononuclear cells were isolated from blood by Ficoll density gradient centrifugation. The data were produced on an Illumina HiSeq 2000. The TCR beta cDNA libraries were made using 5'RACE template switching, a step that added both a universal primer site and unique molecular identifiers. Synthesis of cDNA was primed from the TCR beta constant segment and was followed by two consecutive PCR amplification steps. The published analysis was carried out like this. Reads were demultiplexed and grouped by UMI with MIGEC, and clonotypes were assembled and quantified with MiTCR. To exclude erroneous sequences, any TCR cDNA sequence not supported by at least two reads was discarded. The tcR package was used for downstream repertoire analysis, and clonotypes were matched between fractions using CDR3 nucleotide sequence together with V segment. VDJmatch was used to annotate antigen specificity against VDJdb, with one amino acid substitution allowed in CDR3. Each entry corresponds to one CDR3 protein sequence from reads that TCRdb reprocessed, and DNA is not given. TCRdb, not the original authors, processed these V and J calls. The data table for this sample lists 200,000 to 300,000 distinct CDR3 sequences. The top ten constitute 0.3% to 0.45% of the sample.

The V and J genes are TRBV20-1 and TRBJ2-5; the TRBD1 assignment by TCRdb is unverifiable without DNA. The source material was blood T cells: a sorted CD56 or NKG2C T cell subset, CD4+ or CD8+ T cells, or bulk PBMC T cells (not recorded which). This receptor was identified in a young man in good health. Donor details come from another sample of the same person, matched by shared clones. This receptor carries the CDR3 CSASVGGGNQETQYF.